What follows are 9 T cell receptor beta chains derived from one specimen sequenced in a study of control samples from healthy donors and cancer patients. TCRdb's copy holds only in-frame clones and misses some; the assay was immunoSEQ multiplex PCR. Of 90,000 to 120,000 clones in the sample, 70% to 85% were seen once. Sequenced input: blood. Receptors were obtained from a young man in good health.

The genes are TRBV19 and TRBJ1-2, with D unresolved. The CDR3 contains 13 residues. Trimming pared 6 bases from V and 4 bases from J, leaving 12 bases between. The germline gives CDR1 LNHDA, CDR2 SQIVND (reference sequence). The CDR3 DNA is TGTGCCAGTAGGGACTTAAGCGGCTATGGCTACACCTTC. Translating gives CASRDLSGYGYTF. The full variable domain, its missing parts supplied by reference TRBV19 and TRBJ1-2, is DGGITQSPKYLFRKEGQNVTLSCEQNLNHDAMYWYRQDPGQGLRLIYYSQIVNDFQKGDIAEGYSVSREKKESFPLTVTSAQKNPTAFYLCASRDLSGYGYTFGSGTRLTVV.

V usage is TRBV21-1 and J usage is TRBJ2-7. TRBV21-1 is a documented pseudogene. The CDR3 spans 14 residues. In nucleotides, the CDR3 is TGTGCCAGCAGCAAACTCAGGCTAGGCTACGAGCAGTACGTC. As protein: CASSKLRLGYEQYV.

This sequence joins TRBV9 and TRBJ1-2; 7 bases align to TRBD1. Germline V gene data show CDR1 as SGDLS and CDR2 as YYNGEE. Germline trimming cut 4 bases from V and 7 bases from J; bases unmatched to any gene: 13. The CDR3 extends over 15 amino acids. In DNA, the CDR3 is TGTGCCAGCAGCCTAGGGTTAGGGGGCCAAGGTGGCTACACCTTC. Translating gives CASSLGLGGQGGYTF. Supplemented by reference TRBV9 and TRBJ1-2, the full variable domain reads DSGVTQTPKHLITATGQRVTLRCSPRSGDLSVYWYQQSLDQGLQFLIQYYNGEERAKGNILERFSAQQFPDLHSELNLSSLELGDSALYFCASSLGLGGQGGYTFGSGTRLTVV.

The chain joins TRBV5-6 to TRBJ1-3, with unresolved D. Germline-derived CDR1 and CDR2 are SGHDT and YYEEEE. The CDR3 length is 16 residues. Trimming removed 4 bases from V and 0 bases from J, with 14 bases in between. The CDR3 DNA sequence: TGTGCCAGCAGCCCCTACGCAGGCGGCTCTGGAAACACCATATATTTT. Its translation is CASSPYAGGSGNTIYF.

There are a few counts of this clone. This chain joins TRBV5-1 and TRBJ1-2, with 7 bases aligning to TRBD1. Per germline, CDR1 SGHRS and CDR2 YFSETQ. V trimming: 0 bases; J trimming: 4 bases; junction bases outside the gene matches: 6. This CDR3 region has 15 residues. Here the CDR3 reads CASSLAEGQSYGYTF. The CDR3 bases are TGCGCCAGCAGCTTGGCCGAGGGACAGAGCTATGGCTACACCTTC.

The CDR3 loop reads CASKGGQRNTEAFF. The DNA of the CDR3 is TGTGCCTCAAAGGGAGGGCAAAGGAACACTGAAGCTTTCTTT. The chain links TRBV28 to TRBJ1-1; no clear D. Looked up from germline, CDR1 is MDHEN and CDR2 is SYDVKM. V lost 11 bases, J lost 1 base, and 17 bases lay in between. This CDR3 comprises 14 residues. The whole variable domain, remainder taken from reference TRBV28 and TRBJ1-1, is DVKVTQSSRYLVKRTGEKVFLECVQDMDHENMFWYRQDPGLGLRLIYFSYDVKMKEKGDIPEGYSVSREKKERFSLILESASTNQTSMYLCASKGGQRNTEAFFGQGTRLTVV.

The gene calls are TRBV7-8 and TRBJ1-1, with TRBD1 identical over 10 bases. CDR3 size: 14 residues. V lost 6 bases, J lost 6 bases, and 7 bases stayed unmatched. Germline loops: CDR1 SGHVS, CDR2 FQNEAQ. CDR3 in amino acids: CASSRDRGGAEAFF. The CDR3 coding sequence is TGTGCCAGCAGTCGGGACAGGGGAGGCGCTGAAGCTTTCTTT.

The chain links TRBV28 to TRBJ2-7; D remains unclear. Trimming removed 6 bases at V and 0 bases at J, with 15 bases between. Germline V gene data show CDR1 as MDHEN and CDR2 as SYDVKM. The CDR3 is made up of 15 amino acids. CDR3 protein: CASSQDATSSYEQYF. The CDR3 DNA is TGTGCCAGCAGCCAGGACGCAACGAGCTCCTACGAGCAGTACTTC.

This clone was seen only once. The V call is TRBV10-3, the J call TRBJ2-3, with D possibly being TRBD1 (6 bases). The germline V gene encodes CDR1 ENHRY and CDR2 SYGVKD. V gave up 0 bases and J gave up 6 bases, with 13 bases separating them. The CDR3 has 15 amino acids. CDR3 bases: TGTGCCATCAGTGAGTCGGGGGCGGATCGGGATACGCAGTATTTT. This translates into CAISESGADRDTQYF.